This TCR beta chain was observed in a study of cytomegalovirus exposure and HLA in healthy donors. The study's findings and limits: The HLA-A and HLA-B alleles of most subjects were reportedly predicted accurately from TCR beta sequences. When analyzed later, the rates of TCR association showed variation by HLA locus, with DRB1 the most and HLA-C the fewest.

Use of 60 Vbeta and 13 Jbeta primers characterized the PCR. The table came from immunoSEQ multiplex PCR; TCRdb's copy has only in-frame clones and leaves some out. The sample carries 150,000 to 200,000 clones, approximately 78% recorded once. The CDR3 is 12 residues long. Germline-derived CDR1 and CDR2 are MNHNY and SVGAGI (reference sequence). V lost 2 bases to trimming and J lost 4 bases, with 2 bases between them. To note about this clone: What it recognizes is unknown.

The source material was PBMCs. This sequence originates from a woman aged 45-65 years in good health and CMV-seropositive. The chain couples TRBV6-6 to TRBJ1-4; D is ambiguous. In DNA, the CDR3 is TGTGCCAGCAGTTACCGTAATGAAAAACTGTTTTTT. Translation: CASSYRNEKLFF.